The 26 T cell receptor beta chains below all came from one sample that was sequenced in a study of blood T cell repertoires in COVID-19. TCRdb's table, derived via immunoSEQ multiplex PCR, lists solely in-frame clones and lacks some. The table lists about 210,000 clones, approximately 80% of them singletons. Sequenced input: peripheral blood. All receptors come from a human donor in a cohort sampled during active COVID-19.

This clone was detected only a few times. The V gene is TRBV27, the J gene TRBJ1-6, with 7 bases that match TRBD1. This CDR3 region has 17 residues. The trim removed 3 bases at V and 6 bases at J, leaving 11 bases unmatched. From germline, CDR1 is MNHEY and CDR2 SMNVEV (reference sequence). Written as DNA, the CDR3 is TGTGCCAGCAGTTTTGATTTTGGGGGACAGCTTAATTCACCCCTCCACTTT. Encoded protein: CASSFDFGGQLNSPLHF.

The J gene is TRBJ1-1, the V gene TRBV6-2 or TRBV6-3, with 7 bases fitting TRBD1. The CDR3 has 13 amino acids. CDR1 MNHEY and CDR2 SVGEGT come from the germline V gene. The V and J ends lost 6 bases and 9 bases, in that order; junction bases with no gene match: 10. The CDR3 nucleotides are TGTGCCAGCAGCCAGACCAGGGGGAGCAAAGCTTTCTTT. As protein: CASSQTRGSKAFF.

The chain uses TRBV7-2 and TRBJ2-3, with 12 nucleotides matching TRBD2. With 1 base clipped from V and 0 bases from J, the junction kept 2 bases outside the gene matches. The CDR3 is 17 amino acids. From germline, CDR1 is SGHTA and CDR2 FQGNSA. CDR3 residues: CASSLGLAGASTDTQYF. CDR3 in DNA: TGTGCCAGCAGCTTAGGACTAGCGGGAGCTAGCACAGATACGCAGTATTTT.

V and J are TRBV30 and TRBJ1-1; tentative D call: TRBD1 (5 bases). Trimming stripped 3 bases from V and 1 base from J, with 12 bases between. The CDR3 is made up of 14 amino acids. Germline CDR1 GTSNPN, CDR2 SVGIG (reference sequence). The CDR3 sequence: CAWSAGLRNTEAFF. The CDR3 region has the DNA TGTGCCTGGAGCGCGGGACTCCGGAACACTGAAGCTTTCTTT.

The V gene is TRBV5-1, the J gene TRBJ2-1, with D perhaps matching TRBD2 (6 bases). V was cut by 4 bases and J by 0 bases, with 20 bases left in between. CDR3 length: 18 amino acids. The germline gives CDR1 SGHRS, CDR2 YFSETQ. DNA of the CDR3: TGCGCCAGCAGCCCGACTATCTCCCCGCGGGGCTCCTACAATGAGCAGTTCTTC. Encoded protein: CASSPTISPRGSYNEQFF.

The chain uses TRBV28 and TRBJ1-3; TRBD1 matches 7 bases. Germline values: CDR1 MDHEN, CDR2 SYDVKM. J was trimmed by 4 bases and V by 5 bases; bases with no gene match: 5. This CDR3 region has 14 residues. The CDR3 reads CASSTGASGNTIYF. The CDR3 DNA follows: TGTGCCAGCAGTACAGGGGCTAGCGGAAACACCATATATTTT.

This clone was counted a single time. The CDR3, as DNA: TGTGCCAGTAACCTTGGACAGGGGAGCTACACCTTC. It encodes CASNLGQGSYTF. The rearrangement joins TRBV19 to TRBJ1-2; 9 bases agree with TRBD1. Germline CDR1 reads LNHDA; CDR2 reads SQIVND (reference sequence). CDR3 length: 12 amino acids. Trimming at V came to 7 bases and at J to 9 bases, leaving 6 bases not matched to a gene.

In this sample, this clone turned up many times. The rearrangement links TRBV5-1 to TRBJ2-1, with 7 bases aligning to TRBD1. There are 14 residues in the CDR3. V trimming: 4 bases; J trimming: 3 bases; junction bases outside the gene matches: 4. Germline CDR1 reads SGHRS; CDR2 reads YFSETQ. In DNA form, the CDR3 reads TGCGCCAGCAGCCCCGGGACAGACTACAATGAGCAGTTCTTC. Translation gives CASSPGTDYNEQFF.

This clone was counted only a few times. V gene TRBV2 combines with J gene TRBJ2-7; D is undetermined. CDR3 length: 12 residues. Per germline, CDR1 SNHLY and CDR2 FYNNEI. V was shortened by 5 bases and J by 3 bases, with 8 bases between the two germline ends. The CDR3, as DNA: TGTGCCAGCAGTTACAGTTTCTACGAGCAGTACTTC. This sequence encodes CASSYSFYEQYF.

DNA of the CDR3: TGTGCCACCAGCAGAGAAAGTGGCGGGAGTTGGAATGAGCAGTTCTTC. Its protein is CATSRESGGSWNEQFF. The rearrangement links TRBV15 to TRBJ2-1; TRBD2 matches 7 bases. Germline trimming cut 0 bases from V and 7 bases from J; bases unmatched to any gene: 9. Germline-derived CDR1 and CDR2 are LNHNV and YYDKDF (reference sequence). The CDR3 is 16 residues long.

This clone occurred once. This CDR3 reads CASSYRQGLAGGSDTDTQYF. CDR3 sequence (DNA): TGTGCCAGCAGCTACCGTCAGGGACTAGCGGGGGGCAGCGACACAGATACGCAGTATTTT. The J gene is TRBJ2-3, the V gene TRBV7-6; 15 positions match TRBD2. CDR3 length: 20 residues. The germline CDR1 and CDR2 sequences are SGHVS and FNYEAQ. Trimming removed 4 bases from V and 2 bases from J; junction bases left unmatched: 13.

The chain recombines TRBV5-4 with TRBJ1-3; possible D gene TRBD1, 5 bases. The V end was cut by 0 bases, the J end by 4 bases, with 8 bases between. The CDR3 covers 14 residues. Germline V gene sequence: CDR1 SGHNT, CDR2 YYREEE (reference sequence). In nucleotides, the CDR3 is TGTGCCAGCAGCTTGGACAGGTCCGGAAACACCATATATTTT. This gives the protein CASSLDRSGNTIYF.

The rearrangement joins TRBV4-3 to TRBJ1-1; D unclear. Germline-derived CDR1 and CDR2 are LGHNA and YSLEER. Trimming removed 4 bases at V and 3 bases at J, with 9 bases between. The CDR3 consists of 13 residues. For the CDR3, the DNA is TGCGCCAGCAGCCCCGAGTTGGACACTGAAGCTTTCTTT. This encodes CASSPELDTEAFF.

V is TRBV27 and J is TRBJ2-7, with 8 bases aligning to TRBD1. CDR1 and CDR2 from the germline V gene are MNHEY and SMNVEV (reference sequence). This CDR3 has 15 amino acids. The V and J ends lost 4 bases and 6 bases, in that order; junction bases with no gene match: 11. This CDR3 is CASSSDRGLSAEQYF. CDR3 DNA sequence: TGTGCCAGCAGTTCTGACAGGGGTCTTTCGGCCGAGCAGTACTTC.

V usage is TRBV7-2 and J usage is TRBJ1-1, with D possibly being TRBD1 (6 bases). Germline loops: CDR1 SGHTA, CDR2 FQGNSA. The V end was cut by 7 bases, the J end by 6 bases, with 18 bases between. The length of the CDR3 is 14 residues. As DNA, the CDR3 is TGTGCCAGCACCCTGGGGGCTGAGGCGGCTGAAGCTTTCTTT. Translation: CASTLGAEAAEAFF.

The chain combines TRBV19 with TRBJ2-4, with a weak D call TRBD2 (5 bases). CDR3 length: 14 residues. Per the germline V gene, CDR1 is LNHDA and CDR2 is SQIVND (reference sequence). V gave up 5 bases and J gave up 6 bases, with 14 bases separating them. The CDR3 coding sequence is TGTGCCAGTAGTCCCTCCCGGGGAACAAACATTCAGTACTTC. As protein: CASSPSRGTNIQYF.

V is TRBV27 and J is TRBJ1-1; the D is unclear. Germline CDR1 and CDR2: MNHEY and SMNVEV (reference sequence). V was trimmed by 0 bases and J by 1 base, leaving 6 bases between them. The CDR3 covers 14 residues. Written as DNA, the CDR3 is TGTGCCAGCAGTTTATCCCCGGGGAACACTGAAGCTTTCTTT. Encoded protein: CASSLSPGNTEAFF.

Here the CDR3 reads CASAPGGVTGELFF. The CDR3 bases are TGCGCCAGCGCCCCGGGGGGGGTCACCGGGGAGCTGTTTTTT. This chain connects TRBV5-1 to TRBJ2-2; 8 bases agree with TRBD2. CDR3 length equals 14 residues. Trimming removed 7 bases from V and 4 bases from J; junction bases left unmatched: 6. Per germline, CDR1 SGHRS and CDR2 YFSETQ. The entire variable domain, with the rest obtained from reference TRBV5-1 and TRBJ2-2, is as follows: KAGVTQTPRYLIKTRGQQVTLSCSPISGHRSVSWYQQTPGQGLQFLFEYFSETQRNKGNFPGRFSGRQFSNSRSEMNVSTLELGDSALYLCASAPGGVTGELFFGEGSRLTVL.

J is TRBJ2-7 and V is TRBV19; TRBD2 agrees at 11 bases. In germline, CDR1 is LNHDA, CDR2 SQIVND (reference sequence). The junction had 13 bases not matched to a gene; V was cut back by 1 base and J by 8 bases. The CDR3 runs 17 residues. The chain's CDR3 is CASSIVPQPLAGGQQYF. The CDR3, as DNA: TGTGCCAGTAGTATAGTCCCCCAACCTCTAGCGGGAGGTCAGCAGTACTTC. The full variable domain, its missing parts supplied by reference TRBV19 and TRBJ2-7, is DGGITQSPKYLFRKEGQNVTLSCEQNLNHDAMYWYRQDPGQGLRLIYYSQIVNDFQKGDIAEGYSVSREKKESFPLTVTSAQKNPTAFYLCASSIVPQPLAGGQQYFGPGTRLTVT.

This clone came up once. This chain links TRBV3-1 (or the pseudogene TRBV3-2) with TRBJ1-1; 7 nucleotides agree with TRBD1. This CDR3 has 15 amino acids. Per the germline V gene, CDR1 is LGHDT and CDR2 is YNNKEL (reference sequence). The V segment lost 4 bases and the J segment 1 base; nucleotides outside the gene matches: 6. The CDR3 region is CASSPGTARNTEAFF. The DNA of the CDR3 is TGTGCCAGCAGCCCCGGGACAGCCAGGAACACTGAAGCTTTCTTT.

J is TRBJ2-1 and V is TRBV21-1; the table's D gene call, TRBD1, was not cross checked with the DNA. TRBV21-1 is a pseudogene segment. The length of the CDR3 is 15 residues. Here the CDR3 DNA reads TGTGCCAGCCTGCCGGGGACACACACCTACAATGAGCAGTTCTTC. Translating gives CASLPGTHTYNEQFF.

This CDR3 reads CASTPGQGSTQPQHF. In nucleotides, the CDR3 is TGTGCCAGCACCCCGGGACAGGGTAGTACCCAGCCCCAGCATTTT. This chain links TRBV7-2 with TRBJ1-5, with 9 bases matching TRBD1. The CDR3 is made up of 15 amino acids. V lost 7 bases and J lost 7; bases outside the gene matches: 11. Germline values: CDR1 SGHTA, CDR2 FQGNSA.

The V call is TRBV19, the J call TRBJ1-2, with D unclear. CDR1 and CDR2 from the germline V gene are LNHDA and SQIVND (reference sequence). The CDR3 totals 13 residues. V was pared by 7 bases and J by 6 bases, with 15 bases between. CDR3 in amino acids: CASISGRAHGYTF. CDR3 sequence (DNA): TGTGCCAGTATTAGCGGCAGAGCACATGGCTACACCTTC. Drawing the rest from reference TRBV19 and TRBJ1-2, the complete variable domain is DGGITQSPKYLFRKEGQNVTLSCEQNLNHDAMYWYRQDPGQGLRLIYYSQIVNDFQKGDIAEGYSVSREKKESFPLTVTSAQKNPTAFYLCASISGRAHGYTFGSGTRLTVV.

The chain carries TRBV24-1 and TRBJ2-5; perhaps TRBD1 as D (5 bases). The CDR3 has 15 amino acids. Trimming took 4 bases from V and 5 from J, leaving 16 bases between them. Per germline, CDR1 KGHDR and CDR2 SFDVKD. This CDR3 is CATSEAGPLMETQYF. The CDR3, as DNA: TGTGCCACCAGTGAGGCAGGGCCTCTCATGGAGACCCAGTACTTC.

The chain links TRBV5-4 to TRBJ1-4, with 7 bases that match TRBD1. Germline V gene lookup returns CDR1 SGHNT and CDR2 YYREEE (reference sequence). CDR3 length: 16 residues. The J segment lost 4 bases and the V segment lost 2 bases, leaving 8 bases of the junction unmatched. Written as DNA, the CDR3 is TGTGCCAGCAGCTTAGGTTTGACAGGGAGTAATGAAAAACTGTTTTTT. This sequence encodes CASSLGLTGSNEKLFF.

V usage is TRBV4-1 and J usage is TRBJ2-1, with D possibly matching TRBD2 (7 bases). The CDR3 contains 14 residues. Germline V gives CDR1 MGHRA, CDR2 YSYEKL. The ends were cut back, 8 bases at V and 4 bases at J, with 15 bases in the middle. CDR3 sequence reads: CASRGGRGYNEQFF. The CDR3 DNA reads TGCGCCAGCCGAGGGGGGAGGGGGTACAATGAGCAGTTCTTC.